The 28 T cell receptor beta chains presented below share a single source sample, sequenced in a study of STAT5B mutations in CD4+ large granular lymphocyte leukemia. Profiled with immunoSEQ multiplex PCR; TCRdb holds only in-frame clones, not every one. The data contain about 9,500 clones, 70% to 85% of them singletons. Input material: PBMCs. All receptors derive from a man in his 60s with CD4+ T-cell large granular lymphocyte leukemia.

The CDR3 spells CASSQGLTEHRSYEQYF. The CDR3 region has the DNA TGCGCCAGCAGCCAGGGGCTGACAGAACATCGATCCTACGAGCAGTACTTC. This chain links TRBV4-3 with TRBJ2-7; a weak D match, TRBD1 (5 bases). CDR3 size: 17 residues. V lost 3 bases, J lost 1 base, and 19 bases lay in between. From germline, CDR1 is LGHNA and CDR2 YSLEER.

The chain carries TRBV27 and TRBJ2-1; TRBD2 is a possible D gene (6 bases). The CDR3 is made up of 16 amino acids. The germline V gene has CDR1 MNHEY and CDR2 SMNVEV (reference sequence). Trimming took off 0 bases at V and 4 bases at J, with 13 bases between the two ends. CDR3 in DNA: TGTGCCAGCAGTTTATCAACACTAGCTAGGTACAATGAGCAGTTCTTC. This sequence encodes CASSLSTLARYNEQFF.

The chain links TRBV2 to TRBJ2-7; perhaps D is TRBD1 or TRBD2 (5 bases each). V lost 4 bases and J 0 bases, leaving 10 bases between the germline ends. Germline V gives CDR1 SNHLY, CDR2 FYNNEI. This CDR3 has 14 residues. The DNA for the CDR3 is TGTGCCAGCAGTGCGGGACGGAACTCCTACGAGCAGTACTTC. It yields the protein CASSAGRNSYEQYF.

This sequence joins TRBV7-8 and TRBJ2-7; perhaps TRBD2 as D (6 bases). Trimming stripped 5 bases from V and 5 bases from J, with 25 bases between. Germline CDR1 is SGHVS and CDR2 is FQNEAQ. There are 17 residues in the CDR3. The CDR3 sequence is CASSPESLAKRAHEQYF. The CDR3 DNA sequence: TGTGCCAGCAGCCCTGAGTCCCTAGCGAAGAGGGCCCACGAGCAGTACTTC.

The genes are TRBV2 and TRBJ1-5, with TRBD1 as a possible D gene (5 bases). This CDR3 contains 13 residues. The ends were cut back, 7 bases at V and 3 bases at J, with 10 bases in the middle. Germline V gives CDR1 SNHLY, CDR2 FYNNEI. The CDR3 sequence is CASMGLPNQPQHF. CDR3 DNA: TGTGCCAGCATGGGGCTGCCCAATCAGCCCCAGCATTTT. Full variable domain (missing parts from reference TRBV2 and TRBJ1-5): EPEVTQTPSHQVTQMGQEVILRCVPISNHLYFYWYRQILGQKVEFLVSFYNNEISEKSEIFDDQFSVERPDGSNFTLKIRSTKLEDSAMYFCASMGLPNQPQHFGDGTRLSIL.

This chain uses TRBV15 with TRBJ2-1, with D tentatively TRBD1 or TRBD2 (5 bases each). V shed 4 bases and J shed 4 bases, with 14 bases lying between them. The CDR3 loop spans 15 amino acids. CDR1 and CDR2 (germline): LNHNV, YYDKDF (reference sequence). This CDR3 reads CATSTDQGGYNEQFF. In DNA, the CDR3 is TGTGCCACCAGCACCGACCAGGGCGGGTACAATGAGCAGTTCTTC. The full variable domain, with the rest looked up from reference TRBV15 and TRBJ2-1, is DAMVIQNPRYQVTQFGKPVTLSCSQTLNHNVMYWYQQKSSQAPKLLFHYYDKDFNNEADTPDNFQSRRPNTSFCFLDIRSPGLGDTAMYLCATSTDQGGYNEQFFGPGTRLTVL.

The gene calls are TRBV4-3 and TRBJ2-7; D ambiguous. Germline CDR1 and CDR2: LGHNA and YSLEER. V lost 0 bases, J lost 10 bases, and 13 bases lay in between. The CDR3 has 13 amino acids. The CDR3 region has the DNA TGCGCCAGCAGCCAAGATCGGTTAGTTGAACAGTACTTC. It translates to CASSQDRLVEQYF.

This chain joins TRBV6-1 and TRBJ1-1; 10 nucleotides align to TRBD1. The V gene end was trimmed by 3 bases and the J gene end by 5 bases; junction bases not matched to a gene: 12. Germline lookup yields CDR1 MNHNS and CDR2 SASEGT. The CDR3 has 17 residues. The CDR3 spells CASSDFRLGTGVTEAFF. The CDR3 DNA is TGTGCCAGCAGTGATTTCCGGCTGGGGACAGGGGTTACTGAAGCTTTCTTT.

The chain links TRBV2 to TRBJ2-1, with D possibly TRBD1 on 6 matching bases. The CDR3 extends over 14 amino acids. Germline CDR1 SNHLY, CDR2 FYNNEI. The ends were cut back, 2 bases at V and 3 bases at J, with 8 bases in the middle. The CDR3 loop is CASSEQGIYNEQFF. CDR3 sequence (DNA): TGTGCCAGCAGTGAACAGGGGATCTACAATGAGCAGTTCTTC.

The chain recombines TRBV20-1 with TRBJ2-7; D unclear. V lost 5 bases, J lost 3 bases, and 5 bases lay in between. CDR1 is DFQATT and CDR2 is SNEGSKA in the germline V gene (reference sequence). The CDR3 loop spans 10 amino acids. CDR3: CSAGFYEQYF. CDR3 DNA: TGCAGTGCTGGGTTCTACGAGCAGTACTTC.

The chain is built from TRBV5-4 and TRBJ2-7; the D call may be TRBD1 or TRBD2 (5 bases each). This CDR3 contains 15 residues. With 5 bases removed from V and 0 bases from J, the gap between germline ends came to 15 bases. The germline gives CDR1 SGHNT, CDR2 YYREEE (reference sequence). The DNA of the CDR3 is TGTGCCAGCAGGGACGCCGGGACCCCCTCCTACGAGCAGTACTTC. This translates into CASRDAGTPSYEQYF.

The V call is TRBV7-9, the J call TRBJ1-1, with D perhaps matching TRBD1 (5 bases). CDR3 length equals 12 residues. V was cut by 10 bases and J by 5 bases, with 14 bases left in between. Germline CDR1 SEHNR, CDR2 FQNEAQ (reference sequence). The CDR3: CATRGVFTEAFF. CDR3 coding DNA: TGTGCCACCCGAGGGGTTTTTACTGAAGCTTTCTTT.

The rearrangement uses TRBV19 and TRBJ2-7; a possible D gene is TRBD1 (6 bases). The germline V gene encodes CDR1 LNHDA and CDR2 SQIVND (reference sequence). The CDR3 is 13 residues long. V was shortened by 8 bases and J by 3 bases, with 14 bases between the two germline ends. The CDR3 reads CASRRTENYEQYF. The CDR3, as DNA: TGTGCCAGTCGACGGACAGAAAACTACGAGCAGTACTTC.

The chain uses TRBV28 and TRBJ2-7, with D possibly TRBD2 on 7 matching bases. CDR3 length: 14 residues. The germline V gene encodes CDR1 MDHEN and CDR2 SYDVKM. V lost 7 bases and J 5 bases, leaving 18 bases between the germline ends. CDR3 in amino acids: CASTPGGGWNEQYF. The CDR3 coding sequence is TGTGCCAGCACCCCTGGGGGGGGCTGGAACGAGCAGTACTTC.

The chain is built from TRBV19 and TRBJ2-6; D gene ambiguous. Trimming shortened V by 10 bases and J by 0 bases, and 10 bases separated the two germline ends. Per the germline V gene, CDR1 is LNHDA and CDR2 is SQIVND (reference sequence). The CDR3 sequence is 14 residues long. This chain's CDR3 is CATTPSSGANVLTF. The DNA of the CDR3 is TGTGCCACCACACCGAGCTCTGGGGCCAACGTCCTGACTTTC.

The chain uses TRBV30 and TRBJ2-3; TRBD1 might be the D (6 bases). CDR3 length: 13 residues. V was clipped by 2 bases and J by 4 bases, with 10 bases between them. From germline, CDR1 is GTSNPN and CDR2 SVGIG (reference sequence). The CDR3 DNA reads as TGTGCCTGGAGTATACAGGGCGCAGATACGCAGTATTTT. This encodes CAWSIQGADTQYF.

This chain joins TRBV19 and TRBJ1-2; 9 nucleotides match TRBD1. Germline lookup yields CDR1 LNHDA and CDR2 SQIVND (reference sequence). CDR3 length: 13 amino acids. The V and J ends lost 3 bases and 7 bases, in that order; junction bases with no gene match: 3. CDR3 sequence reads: CASSMDRGGGYTF. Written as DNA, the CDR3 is TGTGCCAGTAGTATGGACAGGGGAGGTGGCTACACCTTC.

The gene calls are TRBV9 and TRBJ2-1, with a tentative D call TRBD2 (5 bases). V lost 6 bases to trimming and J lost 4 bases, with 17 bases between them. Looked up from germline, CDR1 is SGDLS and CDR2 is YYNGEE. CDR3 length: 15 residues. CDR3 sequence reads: CASNDPGSNYNEQFF. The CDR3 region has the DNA TGTGCCAGCAATGACCCGGGATCAAATTACAATGAGCAGTTCTTC.

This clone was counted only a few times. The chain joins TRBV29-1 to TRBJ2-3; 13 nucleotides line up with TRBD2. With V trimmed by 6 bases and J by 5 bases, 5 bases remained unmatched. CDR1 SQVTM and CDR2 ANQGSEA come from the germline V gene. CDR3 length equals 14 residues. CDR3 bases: TGCAGCGTCTCTGGGACTAGCGGGGTAGATACGCAGTATTTT. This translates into CSVSGTSGVDTQYF.

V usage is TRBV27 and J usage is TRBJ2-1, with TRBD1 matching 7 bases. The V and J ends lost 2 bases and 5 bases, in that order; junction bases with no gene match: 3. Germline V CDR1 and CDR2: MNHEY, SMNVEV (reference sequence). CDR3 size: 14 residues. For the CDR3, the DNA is TGTGCCAGCAGTTTAAGACAGGGAAACAATGAGCAGTTCTTC. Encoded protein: CASSLRQGNNEQFF.

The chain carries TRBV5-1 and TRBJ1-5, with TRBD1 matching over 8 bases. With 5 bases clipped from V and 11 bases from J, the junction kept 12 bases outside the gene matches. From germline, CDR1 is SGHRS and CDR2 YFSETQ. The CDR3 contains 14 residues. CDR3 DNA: TGCGCCAGCAGTTATACAGGGGGGTACACGGCCCAGCATTTT. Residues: CASSYTGGYTAQHF.

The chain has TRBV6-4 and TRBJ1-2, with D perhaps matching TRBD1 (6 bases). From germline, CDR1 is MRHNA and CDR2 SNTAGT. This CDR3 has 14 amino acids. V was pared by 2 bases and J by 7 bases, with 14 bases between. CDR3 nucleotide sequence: TGTGCCAGCAGTGACGGAGGGGGGACTGGTGGCTACACCTTC. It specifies CASSDGGGTGGYTF.

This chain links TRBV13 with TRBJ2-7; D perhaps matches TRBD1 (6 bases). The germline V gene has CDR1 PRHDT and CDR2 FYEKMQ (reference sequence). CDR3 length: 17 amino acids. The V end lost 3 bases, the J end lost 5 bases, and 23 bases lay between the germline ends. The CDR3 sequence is CASSFPPGVFREHEQYF. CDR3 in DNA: TGTGCCAGCAGCTTTCCCCCAGGGGTGTTCAGGGAACACGAGCAGTACTTC.

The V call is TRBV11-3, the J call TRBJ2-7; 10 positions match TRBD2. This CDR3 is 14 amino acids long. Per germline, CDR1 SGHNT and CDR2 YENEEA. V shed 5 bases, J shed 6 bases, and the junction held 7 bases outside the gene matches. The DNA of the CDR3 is TGTGCCAGCAGCGCCCGACTAGCGGGCGGCGAGCAGTACTTC. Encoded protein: CASSARLAGGEQYF.

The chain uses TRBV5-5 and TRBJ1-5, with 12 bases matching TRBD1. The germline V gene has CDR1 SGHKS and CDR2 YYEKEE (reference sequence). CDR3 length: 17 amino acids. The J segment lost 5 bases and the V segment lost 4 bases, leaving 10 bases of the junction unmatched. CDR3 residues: CASSLGTGGLLDQPQHF. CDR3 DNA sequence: TGTGCCAGCAGCCTCGGGACAGGGGGCCTCCTCGATCAGCCCCAGCATTTT.

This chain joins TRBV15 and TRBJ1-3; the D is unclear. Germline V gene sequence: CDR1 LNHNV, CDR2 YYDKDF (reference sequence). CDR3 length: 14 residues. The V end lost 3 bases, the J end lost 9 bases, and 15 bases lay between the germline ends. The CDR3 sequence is CATSRRREDGTIYF. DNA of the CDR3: TGTGCCACCAGCAGGCGGCGGGAGGATGGCACCATATATTTT. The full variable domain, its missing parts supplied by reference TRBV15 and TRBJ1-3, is DAMVIQNPRYQVTQFGKPVTLSCSQTLNHNVMYWYQQKSSQAPKLLFHYYDKDFNNEADTPDNFQSRRPNTSFCFLDIRSPGLGDTAMYLCATSRRREDGTIYFGEGSWLTVV.

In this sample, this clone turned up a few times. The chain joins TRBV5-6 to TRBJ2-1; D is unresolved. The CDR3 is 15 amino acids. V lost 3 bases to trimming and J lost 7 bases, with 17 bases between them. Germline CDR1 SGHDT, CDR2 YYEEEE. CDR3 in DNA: TGTGCCAGCAGCTCGGACCGACTTATTAGGAATGAGCAGTTCTTC. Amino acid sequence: CASSSDRLIRNEQFF.

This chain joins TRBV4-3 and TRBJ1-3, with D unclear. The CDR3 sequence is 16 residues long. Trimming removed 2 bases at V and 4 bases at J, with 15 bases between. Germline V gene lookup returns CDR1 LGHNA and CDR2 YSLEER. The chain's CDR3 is CASSQLNTATGNTIYF. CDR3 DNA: TGCGCCAGCAGCCAATTAAATACGGCTACCGGAAACACCATATATTTT.